This T cell receptor beta chain is from a study of CD8 T cells in Susac syndrome. General study points: The study conceded that its TCR sequencing and HLA analysis involved relatively few individuals.

It was with random hexamers that 0.5 to 1 ug RNA was reverse transcribed. An immunoSEQ multiplex PCR amplified TCR beta CDR3 over 54 Vbeta and 13 Jbeta. TCRdb passed the immunoSEQ multiplex PCR reads through MiXCR, listing each CDR3 protein once. The sample lists about 400,000 distinct CDR3 sequences, around 85% occurring once. TEMRA cells were FACS-enriched and CD8+ and CD4+ T cells negatively isolated. Note on this clonotype: What it binds is not known.

Sequenced input: CD8+ T cells from PBMCs. The sequence derives from a human donor with multiple sclerosis.

CDR3 sequence (DNA): TGTGCCAGCAGTTGGGACGGCAAATACGAGCAGTACTTC. Translated, it gives CASSWDGKYEQYF. The chain joins TRBV28 to TRBJ2-7; D might be TRBD1 or TRBD2, each matching 5 bases. CDR1 is MDHEN, CDR2 SYDVKM, per germline. V lost 4 bases, J lost 4 bases, and 11 bases lay in between. This CDR3 has 13 residues.